The entry that follows covers one T cell receptor beta chain sequence. The data originate from a study of blood T cell repertoires in COVID-19. CDR1 and CDR2 (germline): KGHSH, LQKENI. The CDR3 sequence is 14 residues long. Trimming took 4 bases from V and 4 from J, leaving 11 bases between them. Profiled with immunoSEQ multiplex PCR; TCRdb holds only in-frame clones, not every one. The sample lists tens of thousands of clones; around 75% were seen once. The TCR comes from a man between 70 and 80 years old with acute or convalescent COVID-19. The sequenced material came from peripheral blood. This chain links TRBV18 with TRBJ2-4; a weak D match, TRBD1 (6 bases). The CDR3 bases are TGTGCCAGCTCACAGGTAAGGGGGAAAAACATTCAGTACTTC. This codes for CASSQVRGKNIQYF.